This is a list of T cell receptor beta chains from one sample in a study of blood T cell repertoires in COVID-19. Produced via immunoSEQ multiplex PCR; TCRdb's table is partial and in-frame only. In the table there are more than 250,000 clones, around 82% of which are singletons. The sequencing input was peripheral blood. These receptors were collected from a woman aged 45-59 years with acute or convalescent COVID-19. The CDR3 runs from the conserved cysteine through the conserved F or W. A D gene is named only where the DNA matches it firmly. Clone sizes are given selectively: once, few, many, or a class where the clone is expanded.

D: -; V: TRBV5-4; J: TRBJ1-1; size: -; DNA: TGTGCCAGCAGCTTGGGCCGATCAGGGAACACTGAAGCTTTCTTT; CDR3: CASSLGRSGNTEAFF
D: TRBD2; V: TRBV5-4; J: TRBJ2-7; size: -; DNA: TGTGCCAGCAGCACCTTAGCGGGAGGGCAGGGCGAGCAGTACTTC; CDR3: CASSTLAGGQGEQYF
D: -; V: TRBV2; J: TRBJ2-1; size: many; DNA: TGTGCCACTTCCAGGCCGAATAATGAGCAGTTCTTC; CDR3: CATSRPNNEQFF
D: -; V: TRBV7-9; J: TRBJ2-5; size: -; DNA: TGTGCCAGCACCTCAGGGGTGGGAACCCAAGAGACCCAGTACTTC; CDR3: CASTSGVGTQETQYF
D: TRBD1; V: TRBV27; J: TRBJ1-2; size: -; DNA: TGTGCCAGCAGTTCCCTGGGGACAGGGGACTATGGCTACACCTTC; CDR3: CASSSLGTGDYGYTF
D: -; V: TRBV7-2; J: TRBJ1-4; size: once; DNA: TGTGCCAGCAGCTTAGTACGAGCCTCACGGGGGGAAAAACTGTTTTTT; CDR3: CASSLVRASRGEKLFF
D: TRBD1; V: TRBV19; J: TRBJ1-4; size: -; DNA: TGTGCCAGTAGTACTTCCAACACAGGGGTTAATGAAAAACTGTTTTTT; CDR3: CASSTSNTGVNEKLFF
D: -; V: TRBV7-2; J: TRBJ2-3; size: -; DNA: TGTGCCAGCAGTTGGAGAGACAGGAGCACAGATACGCAGTATTTT; CDR3: CASSWRDRSTDTQYF
D: -; V: TRBV5-6; J: TRBJ2-7; size: -; DNA: TGTGCCAGCAGCTTGGGGCAGGGTTTTTGGGAGCAGTACTTC; CDR3: CASSLGQGFWEQYF
D: TRBD1; V: TRBV11-2; J: TRBJ2-7; size: -; DNA: TGTGCCAGCAGCTTGGGGACAGGGATACCCTACGAGCAGTACTTC; CDR3: CASSLGTGIPYEQYF
D: -; V: TRBV7-9; J: TRBJ1-2; size: -; DNA: TGTGCCAGCAGCTTAGAGCCAGCGGCCATTTATGGCTACACCTTC; CDR3: CASSLEPAAIYGYTF
D: -; V: TRBV30; J: TRBJ1-3; size: once; DNA: TGTGCCTGGCCTGTCAGTGGAAACACCATATATTTT; CDR3: CAWPVSGNTIYF
D: TRBD1; V: TRBV12-5; J: TRBJ1-6; size: -; DNA: TGTGCTAGTGGTTCAGGGGGCCGGAATTCACCCCTCCACTTT; CDR3: CASGSGGRNSPLHF
D: -; V: TRBV7-9; J: TRBJ2-5; size: -; DNA: TGTGCCAGCAGCTTAGGGGCGGGAATAGGCCAGTACTTC; CDR3: CASSLGAGIGQYF
D: -; V: TRBV5-1; J: TRBJ2-6; size: -; DNA: TGCGCCAGCAGCCGGGACAACTCTGGGGCCAACGTCCTGACTTTC; CDR3: CASSRDNSGANVLTF
D: -; V: TRBV18; J: TRBJ2-2; size: -; DNA: TGTGCCAGCTCACGAGGACAGTCGAACACCGGGGAGCTGTTTTTT; CDR3: CASSRGQSNTGELFF
D: TRBD1; V: TRBV7-9; J: TRBJ2-1; size: few; DNA: TGTGCCAGCAGCTCTGGGACAGGCGACCTCCAGCAGTTCTTC; CDR3: CASSSGTGDLQQFF
D: -; V: TRBV15; J: TRBJ2-3; size: -; DNA: TGTGCCACCAGCAGAGTACCCAGTTCCCCAGATACGCAGTATTTT; CDR3: CATSRVPSSPDTQYF
D: TRBD1; V: TRBV28; J: TRBJ1-4; size: -; DNA: TGTGCCAGCAGTTTAGAGGGGGCGGATGAAAAACTGTTTTTT; CDR3: CASSLEGADEKLFF
D: -; V: TRBV7-9; J: TRBJ1-1; size: -; DNA: TGTGCCAGCAGCTTAGCGGACATTATGAACACTGAAGCTTTCTTT; CDR3: CASSLADIMNTEAFF
D: -; V: TRBV7-2; J: TRBJ2-1; size: -; DNA: TGTGCCAGCAGCTTTGGCAGGGGTCACTCCTACAATGAGCAGTTCTTC; CDR3: CASSFGRGHSYNEQFF
D: -; V: TRBV25-1; J: TRBJ1-2; size: -; DNA: TGTGCCAGCTTCGTTGGGCATAAAGGCTACACCTTC; CDR3: CASFVGHKGYTF
D: -; V: TRBV19; J: TRBJ2-4; size: -; DNA: TGTGCCAGTAGTATCCCCAGTGGAGGCCCCTTCTTC; CDR3: CASSIPSGGPFF
D: TRBD2; V: TRBV5-4; J: TRBJ2-3; size: -; DNA: TGTGCCAGCAGCTTGGGGCGACTAGCGGGGGCCACGGATACGCAGTATTTT; CDR3: CASSLGRLAGATDTQYF
D: TRBD1; V: TRBV2; J: TRBJ1-4; size: -; DNA: TGTGCCAGCAGGCTTGGGCCAGGGGGTGAAAAACTGTTTTTT; CDR3: CASRLGPGGEKLFF
D: TRBD2; V: TRBV5-1; J: TRBJ2-1; size: -; DNA: TGCGCCAGCAGCTTGTCTAGCGGTGACAATGAGCAGTTCTTC; CDR3: CASSLSSGDNEQFF
D: -; V: TRBV19; J: TRBJ2-4; size: -; DNA: TGTGCCAGTAGTCCTACGGGACTCCGGCTGAACATTCAGTACTTC; CDR3: CASSPTGLRLNIQYF
D: -; V: TRBV10-3; J: TRBJ1-2; size: -; DNA: TGTGCCATCAGTGAGGGAGGACGGATCTATGGCTACACCTTC; CDR3: CAISEGGRIYGYTF
D: -; V: TRBV6-4; J: TRBJ1-3; size: -; DNA: TGTGCCAGCAGTGACAGTACGCAGGGTTACGGAAACACCATATATTTT; CDR3: CASSDSTQGYGNTIYF
D: TRBD1; V: TRBV5-1; J: TRBJ1-1; size: -; DNA: TGCGCCAGCAGCTTGGTCGGGACAGGGGCTTTGAACACTGAAGCTTTCTTT; CDR3: CASSLVGTGALNTEAFF
D: -; V: TRBV2; J: TRBJ1-2; size: -; DNA: TGTGCCAGCGGGGGGGAACCCTATGGCTACACCTTC; CDR3: CASGGEPYGYTF
D: TRBD2; V: TRBV5-4; J: TRBJ2-3; size: -; DNA: TGTGCCAGCAGCTTGCCTAGGACGCGGGGAGGGCTGGGAGATACGCAGTATTTT; CDR3: CASSLPRTRGGLGDTQYF
D: TRBD1; V: TRBV11-3; J: TRBJ2-1; size: once; DNA: TGTGCCAGCAGCTCACAGGGGTGGGATGAGCAGTTCTTC; CDR3: CASSSQGWDEQFF
D: TRBD2; V: TRBV19; J: TRBJ2-7; size: -; DNA: TGTGCCAGCCGACCCGGACTAGCGGGAGGGCTGGGCTCCTACGAGCAGTACTTC; CDR3: CASRPGLAGGLGSYEQYF
D: -; V: TRBV27; J: TRBJ1-2; size: -; DNA: TGTGCCAGCAGTCCAACCTTAGGGGGTCCCGCTAACTATGGCTACACCTTC; CDR3: CASSPTLGGPANYGYTF
D: -; V: TRBV15; J: TRBJ1-1; size: -; DNA: TGTGCCACCAGCATACTGACAGGAAAAGCTTTCTTT; CDR3: CATSILTGKAFF
D: -; V: TRBV10-3; J: TRBJ1-4; size: -; DNA: TGTGCCATCAGTGACCGGGCAGGGGCTAATGAAAAACTGTTTTTT; CDR3: CAISDRAGANEKLFF
D: -; V: TRBV5-1; J: TRBJ2-3; size: -; DNA: TGCGCCAGCAGCTTGGACCCCGGGGCAGATACGCAGTATTTT; CDR3: CASSLDPGADTQYF
D: -; V: TRBV18; J: TRBJ2-1; size: -; DNA: TGTGCCAGCTCAGCCCTCCAGGGTACCTACAATGAGCAGTTCTTC; CDR3: CASSALQGTYNEQFF
D: TRBD2; V: TRBV3-1/TRBV3-2; J: TRBJ2-7; size: -; DNA: TGTGCCAGCAGCCTTCGGACTAGCGGGAGAGTCAGCAGTTCCTACGAGCAGTACTTC; CDR3: CASSLRTSGRVSSSYEQYF
D: -; V: TRBV9; J: TRBJ1-2; size: -; DNA: TGTGCCAGCAGCCCCCACAGGAATGGCTACACCTTC; CDR3: CASSPHRNGYTF
D: TRBD2; V: TRBV18; J: TRBJ2-5; size: -; DNA: TGTGCCAGCTCACCACCCGTCTCGGGAGGTGAGACCCAGTACTTC; CDR3: CASSPPVSGGETQYF